The 5 T cell receptor beta chains given below trace back to one sample, sequenced in a study of cytomegalovirus exposure and HLA in healthy donors. Some clones are missing from TCRdb's copy, which holds only in-frame ones; the method was immunoSEQ multiplex PCR. The sample shows more than 200,000 clones, about 88% of them seen only once. Sequenced input: PBMCs. The receptors shown here come from a man aged 18-30 years in good health and CMV-seropositive.

V gene TRBV27 combines with J gene TRBJ1-4, with D uncertain. The germline V and J ends were trimmed by 1 base and 7 bases, with 10 bases remaining between them. This CDR3 contains 14 residues. CDR1 MNHEY and CDR2 SMNVEV come from the germline V gene (reference sequence). CDR3: CASSLYGSGEKLFF. CDR3 coding DNA: TGTGCCAGCAGTTTATATGGGTCCGGTGAAAAACTGTTTTTT.

The CDR3 DNA reads TGTGCCAGCAGTTACGGACAGGGGGCGAGGAAGGGCTACACCTTC. This encodes CASSYGQGARKGYTF. V gene TRBV6-6 combines with J gene TRBJ1-2; 11 bases are a match to TRBD1. This CDR3 has 15 residues. The germline V gene has CDR1 MNHNY and CDR2 SVGAGI (reference sequence). With V trimmed by 2 bases and J by 8 bases, 7 bases remained unmatched.

V gene TRBV2 combines with J gene TRBJ2-5, with D hard to call. Trimming shortened V by 4 bases and J by 4 bases, and 4 bases separated the two germline ends. In germline, CDR1 is SNHLY, CDR2 FYNNEI. This CDR3 region has 11 residues. The CDR3 region is CASSVIETQYF. CDR3 coding DNA: TGTGCCAGCAGTGTAATAGAGACCCAGTACTTC.

This rearrangement joins TRBV6-6 to TRBJ1-2; D is unresolved. Trimming cost V 4 bases and J 4 bases, with 13 bases left between them. Germline CDR1 is MNHNY and CDR2 is SVGAGI (reference sequence). The CDR3 has 14 residues. CDR3 amino acids: CASSSAGGLYGYTF. CDR3 bases: TGTGCCAGCAGTTCCGCCGGAGGGCTCTATGGCTACACCTTC.

V is TRBV30 and J is TRBJ2-4, with D unclear. The V end lost 0 bases, the J end lost 7 bases, and 10 bases lay between the germline ends. Germline CDR1 and CDR2: GTSNPN and SVGIG (reference sequence). CDR3 length: 13 amino acids. The CDR3 DNA sequence: TGTGCCTGGAGTGTCGGCCGCAAGAACATTCAGTACTTC. Translating gives CAWSVGRKNIQYF.